A selection of T cell receptor beta chains follows, all from one sample in a study of blood T cell repertoires in COVID-19. Method: immunoSEQ multiplex PCR; TCRdb's copy keeps in-frame clones and lacks some. The table lists a few hundred thousand clones, 88% of them singletons. Sequencing was carried out using peripheral blood. The receptors shown here come from a human donor in a cohort sampled during active COVID-19. Both conserved end residues are part of each CDR3. The D gene is left open where the match is weak. The size of a clone is reported for some rows only, either as once, few or many, or as a class for expanded clones.

TRBJ2-7,-,TRBV5-1,-,TGCGCCAGCAGCTTAGGGAGGTCCGAGCAGTACTTC,CASSLGRSEQYF
TRBJ2-1,-,TRBV7-3,TRBD2,TGTGCCAGCAGCTCCGGGCTAGCGGGAGGGAATGAGCAGTTCTTC,CASSSGLAGGNEQFF
TRBJ1-1,-,TRBV9,-,TGTGCCAGCAGCTTTTCAGGGGAAGGAACTGAAGCTTTCTTT,CASSFSGEGTEAFF
TRBJ1-2,-,TRBV20-1,TRBD1,TGCAGTGCTAGTCCGGACAGGCCTTATGGCTACACCTTC,CSASPDRPYGYTF
TRBJ2-7,once,TRBV11-2,TRBD2,TGTGCCAGCAGTCAAAGGGCTAGCGGGGGGACCCTTTACGAGCAGTACTTC,CASSQRASGGTLYEQYF
TRBJ1-1,-,TRBV15,TRBD1,TGTGCCACCAGCAGGGACAGGGTTCAAGCTTTCTTT,CATSRDRVQAFF
TRBJ2-7,-,TRBV13,-,TGTGCCAGCATCTCGGGGGGCGCACCCTCGGAGCAGTACTTC,CASISGGAPSEQYF
TRBJ1-2,-,TRBV5-4,-,TGTGCCAGCAGACAACAGGGTTCTAACTATGGCTACACCTTC,CASRQQGSNYGYTF
TRBJ2-7,-,TRBV10-3,TRBD2,TGTGCCATCAAGGGCGGCGGGAGCTCCTACGAGCAGTACTTC,CAIKGGGSSYEQYF
TRBJ2-7,once,TRBV28,TRBD2,TGTGCCAGCAGTCCATTAGTTGCGGGAGTCCACGAGCAGTACTTC,CASSPLVAGVHEQYF
TRBJ1-1,-,TRBV5-6,-,TGTGCCAGCAGCTTGTGGGTGGTCAGCAGGGTACCCACTGAAGCTTTCTTT,CASSLWVVSRVPTEAFF